The rows below give T cell receptor beta chains drawn from one sample of a study of PD-1 blockade in classical Hodgkin lymphoma. Only in-frame clones appear in the TCRdb table, and some are missing; sequencing was by immunoSEQ multiplex PCR. Of several thousand clones in the sample, 60% to 80% were seen once. Here the sequenced sample was peripheral blood mononuclear cells (PBMCs), taken before the fourth cycle of nivolumab. Receptor source: a human donor with classical Hodgkin lymphoma. Both conserved end residues are part of each CDR3. Each record gives: J gene, V gene, clone size, D gene, CDR3 DNA, CDR3 protein. A D gene is named only where the DNA matches it firmly. Rows may omit the clone size; those that give it use once, few, many or a size class.

>TRBJ2-2|TRBV29-1|NA|TRBD2
TGCAGCGTTCAGGGACTAGCGGGAGGGGAGCTGTTTTTT
CSVQGLAGGELFF
>TRBJ1-3|TRBV4-2|NA|NA
TGTGCCAGCAGCCAAGAGATCAGGGCCTCTGGAAACACCATATATTTT
CASSQEIRASGNTIYF
>TRBJ2-3|TRBV28|once|NA
NA
CASTSEADTQYF
>TRBJ1-5|TRBV7-2|NA|TRBD1
TGTGCCAGCAGTCGGGACAGTATTCAGCCCCAGCATTTT
CASSRDSIQPQHF
>TRBJ2-1|TRBV7-3|NA|TRBD2
TGTGCCAGCAGCTTAGCGGGAGCCTCCTACAATGAGCAGTTCTTC
CASSLAGASYNEQFF
>TRBJ2-5|TRBV2|NA|TRBD1
TGTGCCAGCAGTGATGGTATCAGGGGGCGAGGAGAGACCCAGTACTTC
CASSDGIRGRGETQYF
>TRBJ2-2|TRBV30|few|NA
TGTGCCTGGAGTGACACCGGGGAGCTGTTTTTT
CAWSDTGELFF
>TRBJ2-1|TRBV5-5|few|NA
TGTGCCAGCAGCTTATGGGGGGAGCAGTTCTTC
CASSLWGEQFF
>TRBJ1-2|TRBV5-1|NA|NA
TGCGCCAGCAGCATCTGGACAGAGAACTATGGCTACACCTTC
CASSIWTENYGYTF
>TRBJ1-1|TRBV5-1|NA|NA
TGCGCCAGCAGCTTGGCGAACACTGAAGCTTTCTTT
CASSLANTEAFF
>TRBJ2-1|TRBV29-1|NA|NA
TGCAGCGTTGGGTGGACAACGACTAGTGTTGAGCAGTTCTTC
CSVGWTTTSVEQFF
>TRBJ1-2|TRBV4-2|NA|NA
TGTGCCAGCAGCCAAGATTTGGGGGGGAACTATGGCTACACCTTC
CASSQDLGGNYGYTF
>TRBJ2-7|TRBV5-6|NA|TRBD2
TGTGCCAGCAGCGCGACTAGCGGGTACGACGAGCAGTACTTC
CASSATSGYDEQYF
>TRBJ2-1|TRBV5-1|few|NA
TGCGCCAGCAGCTTTAATGCAGGGAGCTCCTACAATGAGCAGTTCTTC
CASSFNAGSSYNEQFF
>TRBJ2-6|TRBV14|NA|TRBD1
TGTGCCAGCAGTCCCGGGACAGGGACATCTGGGGCCAACGTCCTGACTTTC
CASSPGTGTSGANVLTF
>TRBJ2-7|TRBV19|NA|NA
TGTGCCAGTAGGGCTGGGGGTAGAGCAACCTACGAGCAGTACTTC
CASRAGGRATYEQYF
>TRBJ2-7|TRBV4-3|few|NA
TGCGCCAGCAGCCAGGTGGTGGGGGATCTCTACGAGCAGTACTTC
CASSQVVGDLYEQYF
>TRBJ1-1|TRBV9|large|TRBD1
TGTGCCAGCAGCCTCGCCGGGACAGGGAACACTGAAGCTTTCTTT
CASSLAGTGNTEAFF
>TRBJ1-2|TRBV7-6|NA|TRBD1
TGTGCCAGCAGCACTAGCGCAGGGGGTGGCTACACCTTC
CASSTSAGGGYTF
>TRBJ1-1|TRBV6-6|NA|NA
TGTGCCAGCAGTTACGGCGGGAACACTGAAGCTTTCTTT
CASSYGGNTEAFF
>TRBJ1-1|TRBV14|NA|NA
TGTGCCAGCAGCCATAAAAGAGGCTGGAACACTGAAGCTTTCTTT
CASSHKRGWNTEAFF
>TRBJ2-7|TRBV19|NA|TRBD1
TGTGCCAGTAGTTGGGCAGGGGGCCGAGTCGAGCAGTACTTC
CASSWAGGRVEQYF
>TRBJ2-1|TRBV27|NA|TRBD2
TGTGCCAGCAGTTTACTCACTGGGCTAGCGGGAGGGCCAGATGAGCAGTTCTTC
CASSLLTGLAGGPDEQFF
>TRBJ1-1|TRBV14|NA|TRBD1
TGTGCCAGCAGCCGCGGACAGGGGAAAGCTTTCTTT
CASSRGQGKAFF
>TRBJ2-7|TRBV27|NA|NA
TGTGCCAGCAGTTTTTCAGGGAAGCCCTACGAGCAGTACTTC
CASSFSGKPYEQYF
>TRBJ1-5|TRBV4-3|NA|NA
TGCGCCAGCAGCCAAGATAGAAGACAGCCCCAGCATTTT
CASSQDRRQPQHF
>TRBJ1-6|TRBV5-4|NA|NA
TGTGCCAGCAGCTTTAAGAATTCACCCCTCCACTTT
CASSFKNSPLHF
>TRBJ1-4|TRBV19|NA|NA
TGTGCCAGTAGTATTTGGCAGGGGAATGAAAAACTGTTTTTT
CASSIWQGNEKLFF
>TRBJ2-7|TRBV5-1|NA|TRBD2
TGCGCCAGCAGCCCTCTAGCGGGGGGCTACGAGCAGTACTTC
CASSPLAGGYEQYF
>TRBJ2-5|TRBV11-1|NA|NA
TGTGCCAGCAGCTTAGGACCACAACAGACCCAGTACTTC
CASSLGPQQTQYF
>TRBJ2-7|TRBV18|NA|NA
TGTGCCAGCTCACCAACAGGTTGGACCTACGAGCAGTACTTC
CASSPTGWTYEQYF
>TRBJ1-1|TRBV11-2|NA|NA
TGTGCCAGCAGCTTAGATGGGCTGAACACTGAAGCTTTCTTT
CASSLDGLNTEAFF
>TRBJ2-2|TRBV5-4|medium-sized|NA
TGTGCCAGCAGCTTGGAGGACAGTAGCACCGGGGAGCTGTTTTTT
CASSLEDSSTGELFF
>TRBJ2-1|TRBV9|NA|TRBD2
TGTGCCAGCAGCGTAGCTTTGCTAGCGGGAGGGCTTCATGAGCAGTTCTTC
CASSVALLAGGLHEQFF
>TRBJ2-7|TRBV27|NA|NA
TGTGCCAGCAGTTTATACAGGGAGACCTACGAGCAGTACTTC
CASSLYRETYEQYF
>TRBJ2-1|TRBV4-1|few|TRBD1
TGCGCCAGCAGCCAAGGACCCTCCGGGACAGGGGGCTTGGGTGAGCAGTTCTTC
CASSQGPSGTGGLGEQFF
>TRBJ2-2|TRBV19|few|TRBD2
TGTGCCAGTAGTCATCCATGGGGACTAGCGGGAGAGCCGACCGGGGAGCTGTTTTTT
CASSHPWGLAGEPTGELFF
>TRBJ1-5|TRBV19|few|NA
TGTGCCAGTAGTATAGATTCGGGGGTAACTCAGCCCCAGCATTTT
CASSIDSGVTQPQHF
>TRBJ1-3|TRBV19|NA|NA
TGTGCCAGTAGTTCCGCGGGCATCTCTGGAAACACCATATATTTT
CASSSAGISGNTIYF
>TRBJ1-1|TRBV29-1|few|NA
TGCAGCGTTGAAGGAGTCAACACTGAAGCTTTCTTT
CSVEGVNTEAFF
>TRBJ2-1|TRBV2|NA|NA
TGTGCCAGCAGTGAAGGGAGGATGGAGTTCTTC
CASSEGRMEFF
>TRBJ2-3|TRBV7-9|NA|NA
TGTGCCAGCAGCGTTTCAGGGTCAGATACGCAGTATTTT
CASSVSGSDTQYF
>TRBJ1-1|TRBV6-4|NA|NA
TGTGCCAGCAGTGACTCGAATAGGGGGACTGAAGCTTTCTTT
CASSDSNRGTEAFF
>TRBJ2-5|TRBV25-1|NA|TRBD1
TGTGCCAGCAGTGAGTTGACAGGGGTGGGACAAGAGACCCAGTACTTC
CASSELTGVGQETQYF
>TRBJ2-5|TRBV27|NA|NA
TGTGCCAGCAGTTTACTAGAGACCCAGTACTTC
CASSLLETQYF
>TRBJ2-3|TRBV9|NA|NA
TGTGCCAGCAGCGTAGGTAATAAACCAACAGATACGCAGTATTTT
CASSVGNKPTDTQYF
>TRBJ2-3|TRBV28|once|NA
TGTGCCAGCAGTACCATGTTGGGGAATAGTGCAGATACGCAGTATTTT
CASSTMLGNSADTQYF
>TRBJ2-7|TRBV7-3|NA|TRBD2
TGTGCCAGCAGCTTAAGAGCGGGACCTTCCTACGAGCAGTACTTC
CASSLRAGPSYEQYF
>TRBJ2-3|TRBV23-1|NA|NA
TGCGCCAGCAGCCTAAAGGTAGGAGGTCAGAGTACGCAGTATTTT
CASSLKVGGQSTQYF
>TRBJ2-2|TRBV19|NA|NA
TGTGCCAGTAACTGGGGTCCGGGCGGGGAGCTGTTTTTT
CASNWGPGGELFF
>TRBJ1-4|TRBV4-1|large|TRBD1
TGCGCCAGCAGCCAAAATCAGGGGGCAGGTGAAAAACTGTTTTTT
CASSQNQGAGEKLFF
>TRBJ2-7|TRBV2|NA|NA
TGTGCCAGCAGAAAGGGGTGGGAGTACGAGCAGTACTTC
CASRKGWEYEQYF
>TRBJ2-5|TRBV15|NA|NA
TGTGCCACCTCGCCGCGGGTGGGCTCGCAAGAGACCCAGTACTTC
CATSPRVGSQETQYF